The rows below give T cell receptor beta chains drawn from one sample of a study of blood T cell repertoires in COVID-19. Method: immunoSEQ multiplex PCR; TCRdb's copy keeps in-frame clones and lacks some. The table shows some 250,000 clones, with 88% occurring only once. Material: peripheral blood. Receptors were obtained from a woman between 40 and 50 years old who had recovered from COVID-19. CDR3s include the opening cysteine and the closing phenylalanine or tryptophan. The D gene is left open where the match is weak. Clone size is stated in some rows and not others, as once, few, many or a class when expanded.

clone size	CDR3 length	V gene	D gene	J gene	CDR3 protein	CDR3 DNA
.	14	TRBV9	.	TRBJ2-3	CASSGLGVADTQYF	TGTGCCAGCAGCGGACTCGGAGTTGCAGATACGCAGTATTTT
.	14	TRBV3-1/TRBV3-2	.	TRBJ1-4	CASSVGPRGGELFF	TGTGCCAGCAGCGTCGGGCCTCGCGGGGGGGAACTGTTTTTT
once	15	TRBV30	TRBD1	TRBJ1-4	CAWRPTGAANEKLFF	TGTGCCTGGAGACCGACAGGGGCAGCTAATGAAAAACTGTTTTTT
.	17	TRBV19	TRBD1	TRBJ1-1	CASSLPTGGAGEAEAFF	TGTGCCAGTAGTCTCCCGACAGGGGGCGCAGGAGAGGCTGAAGCTTTCTTT
.	16	TRBV19	TRBD1	TRBJ1-1	CASSISPQGLATEAFF	TGTGCCAGTAGTATTTCCCCACAGGGGTTGGCCACTGAAGCTTTCTTT
few	15	TRBV5-4	TRBD1	TRBJ1-2	CASSTTQGANYGYTF	TGTGCCAGCAGCACCACACAGGGGGCCAACTATGGCTACACCTTC
once	15	TRBV5-1	TRBD2	TRBJ2-2	CASSPRLANTGELFF	TGCGCCAGCAGCCCGAGACTAGCTAACACCGGGGAGCTGTTTTTT
few	17	TRBV18	TRBD1	TRBJ1-5	CASSPRDRGGGNQPQHF	TGTGCCAGCTCACCTCGGGACAGGGGCGGGGGCAATCAGCCCCAGCATTTT
.	14	TRBV5-8	TRBD1	TRBJ1-2	CASSSTGGYYGYTF	TGTGCCAGCAGTTCGACAGGGGGTTACTATGGCTACACCTTC
.	12	TRBV3-1/TRBV3-2	.	TRBJ1-4	CASSQGGGKLFF	TGTGCCAGCAGCCAGGGGGGGGGAAAACTGTTTTTT
.	14	TRBV6-2/TRBV6-3	.	TRBJ1-2	CASSGPGRAYGYTF	TGTGCCAGCAGTGGCCCGGGCAGGGCCTATGGCTACACCTTC
.	17	TRBV7-9	TRBD2	TRBJ2-5	CASSTPGLAGTKATQYF	TGTGCCAGCAGCACCCCGGGACTAGCGGGAACTAAGGCGACCCAGTACTTC
.	15	TRBV6-2/TRBV6-3	.	TRBJ1-2	CASSYSDWQNYGYTF	TGTGCCAGCAGTTACTCGGACTGGCAGAACTATGGCTACACCTTC
few	14	TRBV12-5	.	TRBJ2-5	CASASQQGRETQYF	TGTGCTAGTGCCAGCCAACAGGGACGAGAGACCCAGTACTTC
.	15	TRBV7-2	TRBD2	TRBJ2-5	CASSSSAGAGETQYF	TGTGCCAGCAGCTCCTCAGCGGGAGCTGGGGAGACCCAGTACTTC
few	14	TRBV19	.	TRBJ2-3	CASSQAGGTDTQYF	TGTGCCAGTTCACAGGCCGGAGGCACAGATACGCAGTATTTT
.	15	TRBV10-3	TRBD1	TRBJ1-1	CAIQRTGAGDTEAFF	TGTGCCATCCAAAGGACAGGGGCGGGGGACACTGAAGCTTTCTTT
.	13	TRBV28	.	TRBJ2-1	CASSHQTRYEQFF	TGTGCCAGCAGCCACCAAACCCGGTATGAGCAGTTCTTC
.	14	TRBV5-5	.	TRBJ1-3	CASSLAGAGNTIYF	TGTGCCAGCAGCTTGGCAGGGGCGGGAAACACCATATATTTT
.	11	TRBV3-1/TRBV3-2	.	TRBJ2-2	CASSRLGELFF	TGTGCCAGCAGCCGACTAGGGGAGCTGTTTTTT
.	16	TRBV7-7	.	TRBJ1-3	CASSLGGPGAGNTIYF	TGTGCCAGCAGCTTGGGGGGGCCGGGGGCTGGAAACACCATATATTTT
.	14	TRBV11-2	.	TRBJ2-3	CASSPGGGPDTQYF	TGTGCCAGCAGCCCGGGCGGGGGCCCAGATACGCAGTATTTT
.	15	TRBV14	.	TRBJ1-2	CASSQGQLIYYGYTF	TGTGCCAGCAGCCAAGGACAGCTGATCTACTATGGCTACACCTTC
.	15	TRBV15	.	TRBJ1-5	CATSRDRGSNQPQHF	TGTGCCACCAGCAGAGATAGGGGAAGCAATCAGCCCCAGCATTTT
.	15	TRBV4-3	.	TRBJ1-6	CASSQVGRASSPLHF	TGCGCCAGCAGCCAAGTGGGCAGGGCTAGTTCACCCCTCCACTTT
.	16	TRBV11-2	TRBD1	TRBJ1-1	CASSPAGGGSVWGAFF	TGTGCCAGCAGCCCCGCAGGGGGTGGTTCTGTTTGGGGAGCTTTCTTT
few	15	TRBV15	.	TRBJ1-3	CATSRDGPPGLSVHF	TGTGCCACCAGCAGAGATGGCCCTCCGGGATTGTCCGTTCATTTT
.	15	TRBV3-1/TRBV3-2	.	TRBJ1-1	CASSQEGRGAREAFF	TGTGCCAGCAGCCAAGAGGGGCGGGGGGCCCGTGAAGCTTTCTTT